The text below deals with one T cell receptor (beta chain). Its matching antigen is unknown. Stated treatment: approximately 18 received Ad26.COV2.S at low or high dose, single or two shots; about 5 received placebo; per-sample allocation not given. Sampling occurred on day 63 after the first vaccine or placebo injection. Immunization relied on an Ad26 vector, which expressed Wuhan-strain SARS-CoV-2 spike. This record comes from a study of Ad26.COV2.S vaccination and SARS-CoV-2 variants. Study-wide context: Trial arm assignment for the donor was COV1001 Ad26.COV2.S. General study points: Vaccinated and placebo-treated recipients had similar non-spike TCR breadth.

Clones were sequenced by immunoSEQ multiplex PCR, and TCRdb holds only the in-frame ones, with some missing. This sample has around 300,000 clones, with 86% found just once. The receptor was derived from a person between 18 and 60 years old who received the Ad26.COV2.S COVID-19 vaccine or a placebo. Sample: peripheral blood, taken in a trial of Ad26.COV2.S vaccine versus placebo.

CDR3 region: CASSSTGGSQYGYTF. The CDR3 DNA reads as TGTGCCAGCAGCTCGACAGGGGGATCGCAATATGGCTACACCTTC. The chain is built from TRBV7-3 and TRBJ1-2; TRBD1 aligns across 9 bases. The CDR3 runs 15 residues. CDR1 and CDR2 (germline): SGHTA, FQGTGA. Trimming at V came to 4 bases and at J to 5 bases, leaving 8 bases not matched to a gene.